One sample yielded the 18 T cell receptor beta chains listed below, sequenced in a study of beta chain features in type 1 diabetes. As every portion of the isolated RNA was reverse transcribed, the sequencing read expressed TCRB transcripts. TCRdb's copy holds only in-frame clones and misses some; the assay was immunoSEQ multiplex PCR. The sample lists roughly 380,000 clones, about 20% seen once, with approximately 0.041% in the top ten. Specimen: naive CD4+ T cells from blood. The receptor set was obtained from a woman aged 18-29 years in good health.

This clone came up a few times. The CDR3 DNA follows: TGCAGCGTTGTGGGGGGGTACCAAGAGACCCAGTACTTC. Translation gives CSVVGGYQETQYF. V gene TRBV29-1 combines with J gene TRBJ2-5; 7 nucleotides agree with TRBD2. The CDR3 runs to 13 residues. Trimming took 4 bases from V and 0 from J; bases not matched to a gene: 2. In germline, CDR1 is SQVTM, CDR2 ANQGSEA.

This clone was counted between two and nine times. The chain uses TRBV7-2 and TRBJ2-3; D is uncertain. Germline V lookup: CDR1 SGHTA, CDR2 FQGNSA. Deletions cut 6 bases from V and 2 bases from J, with 9 bases between. This CDR3 is built from 13 residues. CDR3 coding DNA: TGTGCCAGCAGTTTCAGGATCACAGATACGCAGTATTTT. This sequence encodes CASSFRITDTQYF.

The gene calls are TRBV6-1 and TRBJ1-2, with 8 bases identical to TRBD1. Germline CDR1 and CDR2: MNHNS and SASEGT. With V trimmed by 3 bases and J by 8 bases, 14 bases remained unmatched. There are 16 residues in the CDR3. In nucleotides, the CDR3 is TGTGCCAGCAGTGAGGGCTGGGTCCGACAGGGGCACGGCTACACCTTC. Translating gives CASSEGWVRQGHGYTF.

In this sample, this clone turned up a few times. The genes are TRBV29-1 and TRBJ2-1; 7 bases match TRBD1. The CDR3 spans 16 residues. With V trimmed by 0 bases and J by 6 bases, 11 bases remained unmatched. The germline CDR1 and CDR2 sequences are SQVTM and ANQGSEA. The CDR3 sequence: CSVEDLQGGLGNEQFF. The DNA of the CDR3 is TGCAGCGTTGAAGATCTTCAAGGGGGCCTTGGCAATGAGCAGTTCTTC.

This clone appeared a few times. This rearrangement joins TRBV5-4 to TRBJ2-7, with 8 bases identical to TRBD2. Losses at the gene ends were 7 bases for V and 4 bases for J; bases not matched to a gene: 7. The CDR3 covers 13 residues. Germline V CDR1 and CDR2: SGHNT, YYREEE (reference sequence). Here the CDR3 DNA reads TGTGCCAGCGCTACTAGCGGTCGGTACGAGCAGTACTTC. Its protein is CASATSGRYEQYF.

This chain connects TRBV30 to TRBJ1-4, with TRBD1 matching over 7 bases. V lost 6 bases to trimming and J lost 7 bases; unmatched junction nucleotides: 8. The CDR3 runs 13 residues. Germline assignment: CDR1 GTSNPN and CDR2 SVGIG (reference sequence). CDR3 coding DNA: TGTGCCTGCCGAACAGGGGAATCTGAAAAACTGTTTTTT. Translated, it gives CACRTGESEKLFF.

V is TRBV7-9 and J is TRBJ1-2, with D perhaps TRBD1 (5 bases). The V gene lost 5 bases and the J gene lost 7 bases, with 20 bases spanning the gap. The CDR3 loop spans 15 amino acids. From germline, CDR1 is SEHNR and CDR2 FQNEAQ (reference sequence). CDR3 in DNA: TGTGCCAGCAGCCCACGGACAATCCTCGCTAGTGGCTACACCTTC. It yields the protein CASSPRTILASGYTF.

This rearrangement joins TRBV4-3 to TRBJ2-7; perhaps TRBD2 as D (6 bases). V was trimmed by 0 bases and J by 2 bases, leaving 20 bases between them. Germline V gene sequence: CDR1 LGHNA, CDR2 YSLEER. The CDR3 totals 18 residues. CDR3 nucleotide sequence: TGCGCCAGCAGCCAAGAAGAGGGTGCTGCGGGGAGCCCCTACGAGCAGTACTTC. Residues: CASSQEEGAAGSPYEQYF.

There are a few counts of this clone. This chain connects TRBV28 to TRBJ2-1, with a tentative D call TRBD1 (5 bases). Germline values: CDR1 MDHEN, CDR2 SYDVKM. V was pared by 2 bases and J by 2 bases, with 10 bases between. The CDR3 has 15 residues. CDR3 loop: CASSLVSGTYNEQFF. For the CDR3, the DNA is TGTGCCAGCAGTTTAGTGTCAGGGACCTACAATGAGCAGTTCTTC.

The chain joins TRBV5-6 to TRBJ1-2, with D possibly being TRBD1 (5 bases). This CDR3 is built from 12 residues. Trimming removed 3 bases from V and 4 bases from J, with 7 bases in between. Germline V lookup: CDR1 SGHDT, CDR2 YYEEEE. The CDR3 loop reads CASSSGSYGYTF. The CDR3 DNA reads as TGTGCCAGCAGCTCAGGGTCCTATGGCTACACCTTC.

This chain connects TRBV7-2 to TRBJ2-2; no reliable D call. The CDR3 totals 15 residues. The germline CDR1 and CDR2 sequences are SGHTA and FQGNSA. Trimming shortened V by 6 bases and J by 0 bases, and 11 bases separated the two germline ends. The CDR3 reads CASRGVRANTGELFF. In nucleotides, the CDR3 is TGTGCCAGCAGAGGAGTACGAGCGAACACCGGGGAGCTGTTTTTT.

This chain joins TRBV6-6 and TRBJ1-1; D perhaps matches TRBD1 (6 bases). CDR3 length equals 14 residues. From germline, CDR1 is MNHNY and CDR2 SVGAGI (reference sequence). V dropped 6 bases and J dropped 0 bases, with 11 bases sitting between them. The CDR3 here is CASSLSGVNTEAFF. The DNA for the CDR3 is TGTGCCAGCAGCTTGTCAGGGGTGAACACTGAAGCTTTCTTT.

The sample holds a few counts of this clone. The chain carries TRBV2 and TRBJ1-4; D ambiguous. CDR3 length equals 12 residues. CDR1 is SNHLY and CDR2 is FYNNEI in the germline V gene. V gave up 6 bases and J gave up 5 bases, with 7 bases separating them. The CDR3 region is CASRDLNEKLFF. CDR3 nucleotide sequence: TGTGCCAGCAGGGACTTGAATGAAAAACTGTTTTTT.

This clone was counted only a few times. The V call is TRBV21-1, the J call TRBJ1-6. TRBV21-1 is noted as a pseudogene. CDR3 size: 13 residues. CDR3 nucleotide sequence: TGTGCCAGCAGCTGGGGGGGGAGTTCACCCCTCCACTTT. It encodes CASSWGGSSPLHF.

The CDR3 loop reads CASRQMTANTEAFF. The CDR3 DNA sequence: TGTGCCAGCAGACAAATGACAGCCAACACTGAAGCTTTCTTT. This chain joins TRBV14 and TRBJ1-1, with D possibly TRBD1 on 5 matching bases. This CDR3 is built from 14 residues. Trimming removed 6 bases from V and 2 bases from J, with 13 bases in between. Germline loops: CDR1 SGHDN, CDR2 FVKESK.

This chain links TRBV28 with TRBJ2-7; the D gene is possibly TRBD1 (6 bases). The CDR3 sequence is 13 residues long. V was cut by 8 bases and J by 0 bases, with 11 bases left in between. Per the germline V gene, CDR1 is MDHEN and CDR2 is SYDVKM. The CDR3 bases are TGTGCCAGCGGCTCGGGACACTCCTACGAGCAGTACTTC. The encoded protein is CASGSGHSYEQYF.

In its sample, this clone was seen a few times. Other DNA sequences in the same sample also yield this CDR3. The CDR3 sequence: CASSVGTGQETQYF. In DNA, the CDR3 is TGTGCCAGCAGCGTCGGGACAGGACAAGAGACCCAGTACTTC. V gene TRBV9 combines with J gene TRBJ2-5, with 8 nucleotides matching TRBD1. The junction had 2 bases not matched to a gene; V was cut back by 2 bases and J by 2 bases. In germline, CDR1 is SGDLS, CDR2 YYNGEE. The CDR3 extends over 14 amino acids. Full variable domain (remainder filled in from reference TRBV9 and TRBJ2-5): DSGVTQTPKHLITATGQRVTLRCSPRSGDLSVYWYQQSLDQGLQFLIQYYNGEERAKGNILERFSAQQFPDLHSELNLSSLELGDSALYFCASSVGTGQETQYFGPGTRLLVL.

V is TRBV4-3 and J is TRBJ2-1; maybe TRBD2 (6 bases). V lost 4 bases and J 10 bases, leaving 14 bases between the germline ends. This CDR3 spans 13 amino acids. Germline CDR1 and CDR2: LGHNA and YSLEER. CDR3 nucleotide sequence: TGCGCCAGCAGCCCGTCCTCCGGAGGGGAGCAGTTCTTC. Protein sequence: CASSPSSGGEQFF.